The text below deals with one T cell receptor (beta chain). Its cognate antigen is unknown. V was trimmed by 7 bases and J by 1 base, leaving 9 bases between them. The CDR3 has 13 amino acids. Per germline, CDR1 SGHRS and CDR2 YFSETQ. The sample originates from a study of Ad26.COV2.S vaccination and SARS-CoV-2 variants. Study summary: COV1001, an Ad26.COV2.S trial, supplied this vaccine-arm donor. Overall study findings and caveats: Relative to placebo recipients, vaccine recipients exhibited elevated spike-specific TCR breadth. Substantial breadth in spike-specific CD8+ and CD4+ T cell responses was reportedly seen after vaccination.

TCRdb's copy holds only in-frame clones and misses some; the assay was immunoSEQ multiplex PCR. The sample lists hundreds of thousands of clones, about 88% seen once, with 6.4% in the top ten. Treatment reported: some 20 received Ad26.COV2.S at low or high dose, single or two shots; a few received placebo; per-sample allocation not given. Samples analyzed were those drawn on day 63 after the first vaccine or placebo injection. The source is a person between 18 and 60 years old who received the Ad26.COV2.S COVID-19 vaccine or a placebo. V gene TRBV5-1 combines with J gene TRBJ2-4; D is uncertain. The specimen comprised peripheral blood, sampled in a trial of Ad26.COV2.S vaccine versus placebo. CDR3 bases: TGCGCCAGCCTGGACGACGCCAAAAACATTCAGTACTTC. Its translation is CASLDDAKNIQYF. The complete variable domain, with remaining parts taken from reference TRBV5-1 and TRBJ2-4, reads KAGVTQTPRYLIKTRGQQVTLSCSPISGHRSVSWYQQTPGQGLQFLFEYFSETQRNKGNFPGRFSGRQFSNSRSEMNVSTLELGDSALYLCASLDDAKNIQYFGAGTRLSVL.